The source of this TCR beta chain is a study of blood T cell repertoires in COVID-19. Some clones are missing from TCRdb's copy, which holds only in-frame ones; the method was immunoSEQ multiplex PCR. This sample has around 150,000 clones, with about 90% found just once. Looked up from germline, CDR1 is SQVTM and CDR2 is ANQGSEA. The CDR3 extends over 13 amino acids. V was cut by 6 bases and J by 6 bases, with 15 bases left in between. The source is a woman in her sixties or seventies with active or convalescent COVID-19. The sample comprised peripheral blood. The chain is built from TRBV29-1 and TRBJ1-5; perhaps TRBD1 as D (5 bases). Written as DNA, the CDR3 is TGCAGCGTCGGAGCAGGGTTGGGTCAGCCCCAGCATTTT. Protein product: CSVGAGLGQPQHF.